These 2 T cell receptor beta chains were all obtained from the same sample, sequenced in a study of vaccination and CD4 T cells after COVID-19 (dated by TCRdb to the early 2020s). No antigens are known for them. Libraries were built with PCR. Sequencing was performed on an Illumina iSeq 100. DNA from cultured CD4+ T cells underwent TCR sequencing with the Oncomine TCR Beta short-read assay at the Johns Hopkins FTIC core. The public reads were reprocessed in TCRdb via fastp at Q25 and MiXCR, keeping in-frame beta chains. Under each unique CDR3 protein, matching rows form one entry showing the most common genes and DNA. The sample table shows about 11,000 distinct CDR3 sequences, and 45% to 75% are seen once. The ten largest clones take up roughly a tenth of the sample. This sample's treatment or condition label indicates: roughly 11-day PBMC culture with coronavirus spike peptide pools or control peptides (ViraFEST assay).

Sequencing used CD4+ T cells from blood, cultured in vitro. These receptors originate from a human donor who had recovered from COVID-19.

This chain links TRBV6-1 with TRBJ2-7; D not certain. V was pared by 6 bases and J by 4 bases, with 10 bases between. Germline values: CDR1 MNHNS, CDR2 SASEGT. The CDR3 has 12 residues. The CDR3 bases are TGTGCCAGCAGCACCCCACGATACGAGCAGTACTTC. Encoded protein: CASSTPRYEQYF.

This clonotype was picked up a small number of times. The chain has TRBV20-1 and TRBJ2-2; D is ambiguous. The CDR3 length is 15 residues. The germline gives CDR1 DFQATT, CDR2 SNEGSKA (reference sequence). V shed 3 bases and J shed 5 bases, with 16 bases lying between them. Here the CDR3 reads CSARVTSRATGELFF. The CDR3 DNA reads TGCAGTGCTAGGGTTACCTCAAGGGCGACCGGGGAGCTGTTTTTT.